One TCR beta chain is described in this entry. As yet, its antigen is unknown. The entry originates in a study of siplizumab effects on memory and regulatory T cells. Overall study results and limits: Proliferating Tregs in siplizumab cultures were never verified as suppressive. Contribution to the alloresponse seemed major for naive T cells, which also seemed more diverse than memory cells. Significant reduction of alloreactive sequences traceable to unstimulated CD4+ memory cells was observed with siplizumab.

Approximately 10^5 TCR templates underwent assay in every sample. Profiled with immunoSEQ multiplex PCR; TCRdb holds only in-frame clones, not every one. The table shows roughly 92,000 clones, with 90% to 95% occurring only once. Input material: non-Treg CD4+ T cells sorted from blood. The TCR comes from a human donor in good health.

The CDR3 sequence is CASSLSNGGGREQYF. The CDR3 DNA is TGTGCCAGCAGCTTAAGTAATGGGGGGGGAAGGGAGCAGTACTTC. The chain couples TRBV11-2 to TRBJ2-7; TRBD2 agrees at 7 bases. This CDR3 spans 15 amino acids. V lost 2 bases and J lost 7; bases outside the gene matches: 11. Germline loops: CDR1 SGHAT, CDR2 FQNNGV.